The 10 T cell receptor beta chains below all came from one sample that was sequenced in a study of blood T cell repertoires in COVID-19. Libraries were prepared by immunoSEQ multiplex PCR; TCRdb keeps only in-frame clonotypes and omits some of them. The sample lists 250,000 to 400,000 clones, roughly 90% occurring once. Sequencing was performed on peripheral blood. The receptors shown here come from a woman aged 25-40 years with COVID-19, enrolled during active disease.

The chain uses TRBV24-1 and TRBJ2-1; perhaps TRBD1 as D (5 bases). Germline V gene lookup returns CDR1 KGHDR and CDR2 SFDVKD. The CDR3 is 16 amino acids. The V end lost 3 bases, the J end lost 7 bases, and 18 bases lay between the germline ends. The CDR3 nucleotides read TGTGCCACCAGTGATCCTCGGACAAAATGGGATAATGAGCAGTTCTTC. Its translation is CATSDPRTKWDNEQFF.

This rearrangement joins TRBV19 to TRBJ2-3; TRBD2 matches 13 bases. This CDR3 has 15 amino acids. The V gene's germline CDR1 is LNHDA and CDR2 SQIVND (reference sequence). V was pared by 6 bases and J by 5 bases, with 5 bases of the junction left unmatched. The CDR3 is CASSGTSGNVDTQYF. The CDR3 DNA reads TGTGCCAGTAGCGGGACTAGCGGGAATGTAGATACGCAGTATTTT.

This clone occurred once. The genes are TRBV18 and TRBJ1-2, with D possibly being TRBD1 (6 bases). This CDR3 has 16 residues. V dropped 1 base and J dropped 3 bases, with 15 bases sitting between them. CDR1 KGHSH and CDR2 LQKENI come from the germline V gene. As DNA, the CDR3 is TGTGCCAGCTCACCACAGACGGGACAAGTAGACTATGGCTACACCTTC. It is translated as CASSPQTGQVDYGYTF.

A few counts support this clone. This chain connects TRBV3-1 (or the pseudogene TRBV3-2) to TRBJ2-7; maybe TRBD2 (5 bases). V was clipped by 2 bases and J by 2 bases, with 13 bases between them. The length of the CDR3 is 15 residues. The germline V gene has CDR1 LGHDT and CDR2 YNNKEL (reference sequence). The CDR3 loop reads CASSQREEGAYEQYF. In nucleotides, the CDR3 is TGTGCCAGCAGCCAACGGGAAGAAGGAGCCTACGAGCAGTACTTC.

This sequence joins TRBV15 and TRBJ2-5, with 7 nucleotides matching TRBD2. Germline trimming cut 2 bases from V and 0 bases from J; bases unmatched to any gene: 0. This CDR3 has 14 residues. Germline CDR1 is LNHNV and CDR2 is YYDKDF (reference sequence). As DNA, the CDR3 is TGTGCCACCAGCAGAACTAGCGACCAAGAGACCCAGTACTTC. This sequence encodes CATSRTSDQETQYF.

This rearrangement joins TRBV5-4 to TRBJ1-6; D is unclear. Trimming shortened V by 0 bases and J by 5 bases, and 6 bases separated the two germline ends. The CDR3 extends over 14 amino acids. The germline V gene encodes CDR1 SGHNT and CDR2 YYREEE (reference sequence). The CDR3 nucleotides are TGTGCCAGCAGCTTGGGGAGGAATAATTCACCCCTCCACTTT. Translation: CASSLGRNNSPLHF. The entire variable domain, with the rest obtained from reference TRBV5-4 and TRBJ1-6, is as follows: ETGVTQSPTHLIKTRGQQVTLRCSSQSGHNTVSWYQQALGQGPQFIFQYYREEENGRGNFPPRFSGLQFPNYSSELNVNALELDDSALYLCASSLGRNNSPLHFGNGTRLTVT.

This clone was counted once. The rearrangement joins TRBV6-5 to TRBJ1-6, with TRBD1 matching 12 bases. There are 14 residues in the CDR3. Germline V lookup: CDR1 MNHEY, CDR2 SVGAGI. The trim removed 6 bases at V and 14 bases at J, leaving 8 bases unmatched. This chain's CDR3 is CASRGTGGSQTLHF. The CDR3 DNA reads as TGTGCCAGCAGAGGGACAGGGGGCTCCCAGACCCTCCACTTT.

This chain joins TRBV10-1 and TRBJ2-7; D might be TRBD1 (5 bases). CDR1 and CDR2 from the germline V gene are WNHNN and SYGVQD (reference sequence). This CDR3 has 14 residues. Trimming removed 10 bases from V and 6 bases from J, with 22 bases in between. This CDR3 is CANLNSRVRGEQYF. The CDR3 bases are TGCGCCAACCTAAATTCCAGGGTAAGGGGCGAGCAGTACTTC.

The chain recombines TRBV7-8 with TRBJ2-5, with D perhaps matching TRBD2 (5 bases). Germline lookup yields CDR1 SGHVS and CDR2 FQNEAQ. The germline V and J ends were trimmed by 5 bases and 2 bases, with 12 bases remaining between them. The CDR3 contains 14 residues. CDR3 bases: TGTGCCAGCAGCCGAGGCGGGTCTCAAGAGACCCAGTACTTC. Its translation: CASSRGGSQETQYF.

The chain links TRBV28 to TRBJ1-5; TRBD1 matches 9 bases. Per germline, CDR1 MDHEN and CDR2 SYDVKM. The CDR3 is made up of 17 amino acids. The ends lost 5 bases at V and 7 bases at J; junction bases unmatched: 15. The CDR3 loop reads CASSPQVVLQGAQPQHF. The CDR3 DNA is TGTGCCAGCAGTCCCCAGGTGGTTCTACAGGGGGCCCAGCCCCAGCATTTT.